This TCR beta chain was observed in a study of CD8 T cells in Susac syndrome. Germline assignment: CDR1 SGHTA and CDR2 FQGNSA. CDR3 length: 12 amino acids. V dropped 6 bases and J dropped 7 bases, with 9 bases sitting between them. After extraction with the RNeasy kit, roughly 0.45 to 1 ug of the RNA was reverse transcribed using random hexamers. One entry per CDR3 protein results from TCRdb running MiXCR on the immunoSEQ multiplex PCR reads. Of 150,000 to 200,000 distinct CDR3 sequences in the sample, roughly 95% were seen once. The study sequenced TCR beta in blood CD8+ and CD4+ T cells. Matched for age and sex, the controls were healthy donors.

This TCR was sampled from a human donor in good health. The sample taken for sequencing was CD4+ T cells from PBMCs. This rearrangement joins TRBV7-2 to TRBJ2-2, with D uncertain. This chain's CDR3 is CASRVWGGELFF. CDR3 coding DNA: TGTGCCAGCAGAGTATGGGGCGGGGAGCTGTTTTTT.